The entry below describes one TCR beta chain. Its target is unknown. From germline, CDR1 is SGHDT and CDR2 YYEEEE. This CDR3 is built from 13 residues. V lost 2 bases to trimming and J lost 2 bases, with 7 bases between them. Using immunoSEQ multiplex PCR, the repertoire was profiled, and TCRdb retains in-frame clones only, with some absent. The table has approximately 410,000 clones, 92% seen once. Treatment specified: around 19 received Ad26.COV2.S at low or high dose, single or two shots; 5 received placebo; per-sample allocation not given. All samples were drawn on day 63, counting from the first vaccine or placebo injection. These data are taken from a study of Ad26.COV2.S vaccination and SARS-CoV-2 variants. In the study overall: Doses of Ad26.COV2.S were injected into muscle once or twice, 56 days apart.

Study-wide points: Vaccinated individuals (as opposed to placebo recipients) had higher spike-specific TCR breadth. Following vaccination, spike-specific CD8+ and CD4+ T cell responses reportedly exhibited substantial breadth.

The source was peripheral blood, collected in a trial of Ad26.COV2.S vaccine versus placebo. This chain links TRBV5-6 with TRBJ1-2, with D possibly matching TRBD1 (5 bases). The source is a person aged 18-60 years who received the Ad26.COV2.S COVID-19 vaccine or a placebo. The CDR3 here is CASSFSGNYGYTF. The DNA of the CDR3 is TGTGCCAGCAGCTTTTCAGGGAACTATGGCTACACCTTC.